This is a list of T cell receptor beta chains from one sample in a study of shared clonotypes between healthy human individuals. TCRdb's table, derived via immunoSEQ multiplex PCR, lists solely in-frame clones and lacks some. The sample records over a million clones, over 95% being singletons. The material sequenced was naive CD4+ T cells sorted from blood. These receptors were taken from a man between 25 and 39 years old in good health. CDR3s leave out the opening cysteine and the closing phenylalanine or tryptophan. D genes are given only for firm matches. Clone size is not always given. Where it is, it says once, few, many or a class for expanded clones.

>-|TRBD2|TRBV19|TRBJ2-1|15
ASSRGLAGGRYNEQF
>-|-|TRBV19|TRBJ1-4|12
ASSGGAAYEKLF
>-|-|TRBV28|TRBJ2-1|15
ASSFPTLDMRAHEQF
>-|-|TRBV5-1|TRBJ2-5|13
ASSLVPGQQETQY
>-|-|TRBV7-9|TRBJ1-2|10
ASSLVVAGYT
>-|TRBD1|TRBV29-1|TRBJ2-3|12
SVEERQGKDTQY
>few|-|TRBV14|TRBJ1-5|11
ASSQGQVQPQH
>-|TRBD1|TRBV9|TRBJ2-1|14
ASSEARGGGWSEQF
>-|TRBD1|TRBV6-1|TRBJ1-1|12
ASSPTGVNTEAF
>-|-|TRBV18|TRBJ1-2|11
ASSPGILDGYT
>-|TRBD2|TRBV5-1|TRBJ2-1|13
ASSKWTSISDEQF
>once|-|TRBV30|TRBJ1-1|9
AWTVGAEAF